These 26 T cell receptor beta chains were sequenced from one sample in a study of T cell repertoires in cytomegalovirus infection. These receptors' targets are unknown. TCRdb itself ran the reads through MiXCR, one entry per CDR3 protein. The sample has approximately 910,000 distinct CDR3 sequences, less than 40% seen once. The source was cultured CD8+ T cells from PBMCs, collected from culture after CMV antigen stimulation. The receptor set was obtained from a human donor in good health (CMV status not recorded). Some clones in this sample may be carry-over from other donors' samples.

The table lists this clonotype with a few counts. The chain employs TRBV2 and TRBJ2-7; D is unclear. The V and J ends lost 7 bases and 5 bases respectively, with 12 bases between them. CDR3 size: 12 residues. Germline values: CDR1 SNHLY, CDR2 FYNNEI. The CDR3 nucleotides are TGTGCCAGCATCCCGGCAACGGACGAGCAGTACGTC. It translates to CASIPATDEQYV.

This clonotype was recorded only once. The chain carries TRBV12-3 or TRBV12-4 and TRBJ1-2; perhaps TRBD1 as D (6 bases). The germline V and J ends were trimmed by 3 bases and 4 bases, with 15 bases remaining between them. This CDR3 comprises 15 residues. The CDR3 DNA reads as TGTGCCAGCAGTTTTTGGGGGGGCGAAGGCTATGGCTACACCTTC. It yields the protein CASSFWGGEGYGYTF.

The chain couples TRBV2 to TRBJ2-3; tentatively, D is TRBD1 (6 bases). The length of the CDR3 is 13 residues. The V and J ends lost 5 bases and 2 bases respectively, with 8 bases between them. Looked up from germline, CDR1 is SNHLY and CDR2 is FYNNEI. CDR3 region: CASSRQDTDTQYF. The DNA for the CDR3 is TGTGCCAGCAGTAGACAGGACACAGATACGCAGTATTTT.

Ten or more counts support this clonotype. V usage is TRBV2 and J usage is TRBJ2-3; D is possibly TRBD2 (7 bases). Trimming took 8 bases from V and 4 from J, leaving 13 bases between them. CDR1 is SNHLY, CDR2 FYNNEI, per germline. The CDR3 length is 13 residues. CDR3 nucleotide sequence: TGTGCCAGCGGGGGGGCCGGGGCAGATACGCAGTATTTT. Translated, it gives CASGGAGADTQYF.

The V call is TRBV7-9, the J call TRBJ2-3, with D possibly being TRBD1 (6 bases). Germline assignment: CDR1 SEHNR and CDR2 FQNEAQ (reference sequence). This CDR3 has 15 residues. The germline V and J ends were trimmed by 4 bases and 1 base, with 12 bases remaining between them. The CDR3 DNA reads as TGTGCCAGCAGCTCCTACAGGGCCGGCACAGATACGCAGTATTTT. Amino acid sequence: CASSSYRAGTDTQYF.

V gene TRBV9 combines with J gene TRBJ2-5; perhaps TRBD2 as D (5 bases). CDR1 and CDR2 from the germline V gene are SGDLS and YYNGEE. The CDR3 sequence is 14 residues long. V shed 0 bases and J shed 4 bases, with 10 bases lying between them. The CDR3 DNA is TGTGCCAGCAGCGTAGGGGGAGATGGAGAGACCCAGTACTTC. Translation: CASSVGGDGETQYF.

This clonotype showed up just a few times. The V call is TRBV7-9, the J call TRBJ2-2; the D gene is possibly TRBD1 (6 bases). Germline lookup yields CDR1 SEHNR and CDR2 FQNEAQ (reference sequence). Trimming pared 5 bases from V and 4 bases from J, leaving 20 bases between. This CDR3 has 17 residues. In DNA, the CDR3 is TGTGCCAGCAGCCTAAACCGGGGACATATAATCACCGGGGAGCTGTTTTTT. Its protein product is CASSLNRGHIITGELFF.

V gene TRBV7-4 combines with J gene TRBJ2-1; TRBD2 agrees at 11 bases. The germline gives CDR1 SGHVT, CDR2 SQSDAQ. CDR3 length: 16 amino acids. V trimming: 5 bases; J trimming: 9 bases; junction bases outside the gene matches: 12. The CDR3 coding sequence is TGTGCCAGCAGCCCCCGGAGTAGCGGGGGGGCTAGTGAGCAGTTCTTC. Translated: CASSPRSSGGASEQFF.

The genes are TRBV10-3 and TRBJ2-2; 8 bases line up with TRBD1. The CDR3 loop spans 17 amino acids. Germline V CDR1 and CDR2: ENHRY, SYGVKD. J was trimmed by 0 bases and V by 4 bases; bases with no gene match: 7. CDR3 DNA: TGTGCCATCAGTGCCATTCTGGACAGGGCGAACACCGGGGAGCTGTTTTTT. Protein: CAISAILDRANTGELFF.

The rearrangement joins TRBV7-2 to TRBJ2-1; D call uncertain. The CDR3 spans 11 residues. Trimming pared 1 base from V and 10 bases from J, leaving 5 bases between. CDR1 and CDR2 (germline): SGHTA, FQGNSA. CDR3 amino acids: CASSLDAEQFF. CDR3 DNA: TGTGCCAGCAGCTTAGATGCCGAGCAGTTCTTC.

Here the CDR3 reads CASSYGESGYNEQFF. The DNA for the CDR3 is TGTGCCAGCAGCTACGGGGAAAGTGGGTACAATGAGCAGTTCTTC. The chain joins TRBV7-9 to TRBJ2-1, with a tentative D call TRBD2 (5 bases). V was shortened by 4 bases and J by 4 bases, with 14 bases between the two germline ends. The CDR3 runs to 15 residues. Per the germline V gene, CDR1 is SEHNR and CDR2 is FQNEAQ (reference sequence).

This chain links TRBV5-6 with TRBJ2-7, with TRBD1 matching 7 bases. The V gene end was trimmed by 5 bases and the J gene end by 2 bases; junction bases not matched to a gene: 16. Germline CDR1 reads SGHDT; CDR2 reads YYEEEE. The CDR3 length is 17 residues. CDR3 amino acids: CASSEFGTEALTYEQYF. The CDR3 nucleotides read TGTGCCAGCAGTGAGTTTGGGACAGAAGCCCTTACCTACGAGCAGTACTTC.

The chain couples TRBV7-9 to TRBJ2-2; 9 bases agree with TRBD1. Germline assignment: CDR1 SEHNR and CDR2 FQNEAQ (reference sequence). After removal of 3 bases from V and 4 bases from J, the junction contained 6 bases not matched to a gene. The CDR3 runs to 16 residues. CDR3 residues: CASSFRGQGLTGELFF. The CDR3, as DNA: TGTGCCAGCAGCTTCCGGGGACAGGGACTCACCGGGGAGCTGTTTTTT. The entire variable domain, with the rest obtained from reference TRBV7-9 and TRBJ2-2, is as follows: DTGVSQNPRHKITKRGQNVTFRCDPISEHNRLYWYRQTLGQGPEFLTYFQNEAQLEKSRLLSDRFSAERPKGSFSTLEIQRTEQGDSAMYLCASSFRGQGLTGELFFGEGSRLTVL.

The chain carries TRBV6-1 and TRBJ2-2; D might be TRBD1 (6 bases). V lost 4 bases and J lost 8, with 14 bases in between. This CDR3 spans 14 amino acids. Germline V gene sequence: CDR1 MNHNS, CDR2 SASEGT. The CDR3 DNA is TGTGCCAGCAGTGGAAGGACAGCCGGGGGGGAGCTGTTTTTT. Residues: CASSGRTAGGELFF.

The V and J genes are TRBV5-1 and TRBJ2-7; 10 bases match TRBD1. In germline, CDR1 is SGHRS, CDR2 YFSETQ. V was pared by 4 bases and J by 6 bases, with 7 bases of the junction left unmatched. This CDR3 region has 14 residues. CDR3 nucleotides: TGCGCCAGCAGCGGAGACAGGGGGCGAAGCGAGCAGTACTTC. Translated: CASSGDRGRSEQYF.

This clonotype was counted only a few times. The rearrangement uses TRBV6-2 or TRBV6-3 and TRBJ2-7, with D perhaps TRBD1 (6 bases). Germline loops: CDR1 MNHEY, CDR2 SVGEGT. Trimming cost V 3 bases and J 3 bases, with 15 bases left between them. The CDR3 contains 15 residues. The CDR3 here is CASSYMGAVHYEQYF. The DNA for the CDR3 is TGTGCCAGCAGTTATATGGGGGCCGTCCACTACGAGCAGTACTTC.

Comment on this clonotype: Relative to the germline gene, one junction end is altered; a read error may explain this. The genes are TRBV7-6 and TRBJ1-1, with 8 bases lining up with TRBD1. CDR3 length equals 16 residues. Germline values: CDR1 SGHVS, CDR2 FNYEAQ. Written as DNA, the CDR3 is TGTGTCAGCAGCTTAGCCCACGGACAGGGAGGTTCTGAAGCTTTCTTT. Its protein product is CVSSLAHGQGGSEAFF.

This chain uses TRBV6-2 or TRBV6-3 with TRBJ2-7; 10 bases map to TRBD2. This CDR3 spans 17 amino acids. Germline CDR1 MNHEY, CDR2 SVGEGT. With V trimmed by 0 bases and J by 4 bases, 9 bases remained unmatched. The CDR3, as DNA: TGTGCCAGCAGTTACTCTCCTAGCGGGGGATTCCTTTACGAGCAGTACGTC. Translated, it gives CASSYSPSGGFLYEQYV.

CDR3 amino acids: CATVRQGAIYEQYV. In DNA form, the CDR3 reads TGTGCCACCGTCAGGCAGGGGGCCATCTACGAGCAGTACGTC. The chain is built from TRBV15 and TRBJ2-7; 8 nucleotides match TRBD1. There are 14 residues in the CDR3. Germline-derived CDR1 and CDR2 are LNHNV and YYDKDF (reference sequence). Trimming removed 8 bases from V and 3 bases from J; junction bases left unmatched: 9.

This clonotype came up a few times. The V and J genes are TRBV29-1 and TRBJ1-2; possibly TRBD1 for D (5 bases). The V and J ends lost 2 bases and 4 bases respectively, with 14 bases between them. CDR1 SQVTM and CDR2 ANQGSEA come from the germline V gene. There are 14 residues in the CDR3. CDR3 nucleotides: TGCAGCGTTGAAAATCCCACAGGAGTCTATGGCTACACCTTC. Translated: CSVENPTGVYGYTF.

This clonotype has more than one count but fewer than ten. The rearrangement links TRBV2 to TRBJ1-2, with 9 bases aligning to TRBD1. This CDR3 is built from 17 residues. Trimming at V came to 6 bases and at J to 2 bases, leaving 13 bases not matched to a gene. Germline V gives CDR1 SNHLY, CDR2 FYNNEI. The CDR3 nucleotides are TGTGCCAGCAGAACACCGGGACAGGGACCACCAAACTATGGCTACACCTTC. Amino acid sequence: CASRTPGQGPPNYGYTF.

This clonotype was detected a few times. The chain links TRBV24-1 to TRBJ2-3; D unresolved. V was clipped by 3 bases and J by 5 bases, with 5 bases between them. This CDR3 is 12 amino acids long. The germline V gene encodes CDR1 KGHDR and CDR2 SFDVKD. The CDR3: CATSDQIDTQYF. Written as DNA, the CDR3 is TGTGCCACCAGTGATCAGATAGATACGCAGTATTTT.

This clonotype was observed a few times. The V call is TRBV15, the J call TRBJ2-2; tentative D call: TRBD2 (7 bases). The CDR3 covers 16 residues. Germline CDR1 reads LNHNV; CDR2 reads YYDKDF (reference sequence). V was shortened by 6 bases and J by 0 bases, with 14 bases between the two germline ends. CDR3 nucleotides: TGTGCCACCAGTTGGGAGGGGGGGACGAACACCGGGGAGCTGTTTTTT. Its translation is CATSWEGGTNTGELFF.

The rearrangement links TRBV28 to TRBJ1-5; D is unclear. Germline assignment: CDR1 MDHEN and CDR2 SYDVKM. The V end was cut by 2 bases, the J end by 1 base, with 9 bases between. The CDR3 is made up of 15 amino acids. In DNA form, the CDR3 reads TGTGCCAGCAGTTTAACAGAGCTGAGCAATCAGCCCCAGCATTTT. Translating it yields CASSLTELSNQPQHF.

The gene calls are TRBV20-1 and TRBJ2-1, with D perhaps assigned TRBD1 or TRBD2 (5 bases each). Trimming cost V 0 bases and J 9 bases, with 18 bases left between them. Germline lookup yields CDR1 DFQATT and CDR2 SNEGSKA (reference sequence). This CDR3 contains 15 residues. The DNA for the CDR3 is TGCAGTGCTAGAGATCGGGGCCAACCGGTGGGTGAGCAGTTCTTC. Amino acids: CSARDRGQPVGEQFF.

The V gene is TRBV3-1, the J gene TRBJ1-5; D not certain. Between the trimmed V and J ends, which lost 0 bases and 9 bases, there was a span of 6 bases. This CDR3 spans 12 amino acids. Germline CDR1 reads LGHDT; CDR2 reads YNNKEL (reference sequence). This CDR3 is CASSQESGPQHF. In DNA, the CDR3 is TGTGCCAGCAGCCAAGAAAGTGGGCCCCAGCATTTT.